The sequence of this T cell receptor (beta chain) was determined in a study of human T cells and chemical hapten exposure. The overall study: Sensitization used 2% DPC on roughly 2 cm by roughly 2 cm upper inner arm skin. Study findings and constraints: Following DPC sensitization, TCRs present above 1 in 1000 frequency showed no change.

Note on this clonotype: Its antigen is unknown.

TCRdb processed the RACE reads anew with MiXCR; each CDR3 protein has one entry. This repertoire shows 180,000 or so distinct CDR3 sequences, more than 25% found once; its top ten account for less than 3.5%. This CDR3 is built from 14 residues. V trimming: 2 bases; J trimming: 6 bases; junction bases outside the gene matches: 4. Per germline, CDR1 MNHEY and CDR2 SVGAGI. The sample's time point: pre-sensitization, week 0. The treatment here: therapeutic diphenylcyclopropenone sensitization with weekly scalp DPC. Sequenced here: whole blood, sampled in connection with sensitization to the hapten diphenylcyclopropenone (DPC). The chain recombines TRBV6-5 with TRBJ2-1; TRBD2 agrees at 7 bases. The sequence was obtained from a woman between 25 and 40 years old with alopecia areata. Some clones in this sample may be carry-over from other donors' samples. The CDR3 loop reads CASSYAGLPNEQFF. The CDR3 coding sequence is TGTGCCAGCAGTTACGCGGGACTACCCAATGAGCAGTTCTTC.